In this sample, the clone carrying this T cell receptor beta chain turned up a few times. Its antigen is unidentified. The data stem from a study of cytomegalovirus exposure and HLA in healthy donors. General observations from the study: The study assumed roughly uniform donor sequencing depth for presence/absence analyses. The study reported that TCR beta sequences accurately predicted HLA-A and HLA-B alleles in most subjects.

The PCR contained 60 Vbeta and 13 Jbeta primers. Assay: immunoSEQ multiplex PCR; the TCRdb copy retains only in-frame clones and omits some. The sample holds about 100,000 clones, about a tenth seen once. Germline V lookup: CDR1 SGHNT, CDR2 YYREEE (reference sequence). This CDR3 region has 13 residues. Trimming stripped 4 bases from V and 8 bases from J, with 14 bases between. This clonotype originated in a man in his forties in good health and CMV-seropositive. This chain joins TRBV5-4 and TRBJ2-3, with a possible D match to TRBD1 (5 bases). The specimen sequenced was PBMCs. CDR3 in DNA: TGTGCCAGCAGCGGACGGTGGCAGGGTACGCAGTATTTT. This translates into CASSGRWQGTQYF.